This T cell receptor beta chain was sequenced in a study of radiation and T cells in renal cell carcinoma. The germline gives CDR1 SGHTA, CDR2 FQGNSA. Trimming shortened V by 5 bases and J by 10 bases, and 12 bases separated the two germline ends. This CDR3 has 12 amino acids. Assay used: immunoSEQ multiplex PCR; TCRdb lists only in-frame clones, some missing. The table records 100,000 to 150,000 clones, around 85% of them present only once. Findings of the study overall: From baseline, blood top tumor clonotypes peaked at 2 weeks post-radiation.

Described time point: blood 2 weeks post-SBRT. Described treatment: 15 Gy SBRT to primary tumor, nephrectomy 4 weeks later. Serial blood draws occurred at baseline and 2 and 4 weeks post-SBRT. Clear cell pathology was present in this patient's renal cell carcinoma. Comments on this clone: Its target is not known.

The chain recombines TRBV7-2 with TRBJ2-1; D is uncertain. This sequence originates from a man over 45 with renal cell carcinoma. The material sequenced was blood, taken from a patient whose treatment included radiotherapy and nephrectomy. The CDR3, as DNA: TGTGCCAGCAGCCATCCCGCCCGGGAGCAGTTCTTC. This encodes CASSHPAREQFF. The full variable domain, in which reference TRBV7-2 and TRBJ2-1 provide the parts outside the CDR3, is GAGVSQSPSNKVTEKGKDVELRCDPISGHTALYWYRQSLGQGLEFLIYFQGNSAPDKSGLPSDRFSAERTGGSVSTLTIQRTQQEDSAVYLCASSHPAREQFFGPGTRLTVL.